The rows below give T cell receptor beta chains drawn from one sample of a study of cytomegalovirus exposure and HLA in healthy donors. The assay was immunoSEQ multiplex PCR, and TCRdb's table has in-frame clones only and misses some. The table lists under 130,000 clones, about 70% of them singletons. Sample: PBMCs. All receptors come from a young man in good health and CMV-seronegative. The CDR3 runs from the conserved cysteine through the conserved F or W. Fields, in order: clone size, CDR3 length, J gene, V gene, D gene, CDR3 DNA, CDR3 protein. The D gene is left open where the match is weak. Only part of the rows carry a size: once, few, many, or a class if the clone is expanded.

>NA|16|TRBJ2-4|TRBV14|NA
TGTGCCAGCAGCCAAGAAGTGGGGGGTGCCAAAAACAGTCAGTACTTC
CASSQEVGGAKNSQYF
>NA|11|TRBJ2-2|TRBV27|NA
TGTGCCAGCAGTTTACAGGGGGAGCTGTTTTTT
CASSLQGELFF
>NA|13|TRBJ1-1|TRBV7-3|NA
TGTGCCAGCAGCACGAAAGGGGACACTGAAGCTTTCTTT
CASSTKGDTEAFF
>few|16|TRBJ2-3|TRBV5-4|TRBD2
TGTGCCAGCAGCTTGGGACTAGCGGGAGTCACAGATACGCAGTATTTT
CASSLGLAGVTDTQYF
>NA|14|TRBJ1-3|TRBV9|NA
TGTGCCAGCAGCGTAGTAGCCTCTGGAAACACCATATATTTT
CASSVVASGNTIYF
>NA|12|TRBJ2-7|TRBV7-9|NA
TGTGCCAGCAGCCGGACGGGAATCGAGCAGTACTTC
CASSRTGIEQYF
>NA|15|TRBJ2-7|TRBV28|NA
TGTGCCAGCACTTCTAGCCACCGATGGCCCTACGAGCAGTACTTC
CASTSSHRWPYEQYF
>NA|11|TRBJ2-2|TRBV19|NA
TGTGCCAGTAGTCTGAGGGGGGAGCTGTTTTTT
CASSLRGELFF
>few|16|TRBJ2-7|TRBV5-1|TRBD1
TGCGCCAGCAGCCAATCGACAGGGGCCTCCTCCTACGAGCAGTACTTC
CASSQSTGASSYEQYF
>NA|19|TRBJ2-3|TRBV27|TRBD1
TGTGCCAGCAGAACGACCCGGGCAGGGGGCCCCGGAAGCACAGATACGCAGTATTTT
CASRTTRAGGPGSTDTQYF
>NA|14|TRBJ1-2|TRBV9|NA
TGTGCCAGCAGCTTCGACGACAGAGTCTATGGCTACACCTTC
CASSFDDRVYGYTF
>NA|15|TRBJ2-3|TRBV7-9|NA
TGTGCCAGCAGCTCGCGACTAGAGAGCACAGATACGCAGTATTTT
CASSSRLESTDTQYF
>NA|13|TRBJ2-5|TRBV7-2|NA
TGTGCCAGCAGCTCCTATCACCAAGAGACCCAGTACTTC
CASSSYHQETQYF
>NA|15|TRBJ1-5|TRBV30|TRBD1
TGTGCCTGGAGTGTAAAGGACAGGGTGAATCAGCCCCAGCATTTT
CAWSVKDRVNQPQHF
>NA|15|TRBJ2-4|TRBV27|TRBD2
TGTGCCAGCAGTTTATACTTAGCGGGGTTAAACATTCAGTACTTC
CASSLYLAGLNIQYF
>NA|14|TRBJ2-2|TRBV30|NA
TGTGCCTGGAGTGTAGGGACACCCACCGGGGAGCTGTTTTTT
CAWSVGTPTGELFF
>NA|15|TRBJ2-1|TRBV5-1|NA
TGCGCCAGCAGCTCCGCGGTGGGTACTAACAATGAGCAGTTCTTC
CASSSAVGTNNEQFF
>NA|14|TRBJ2-6|TRBV27|NA
TGTGCCAGCACTGGGGGGTCTGGGGCCAACGTCCTGACTTTC
CASTGGSGANVLTF
>NA|17|TRBJ2-3|TRBV4-3|NA
TGCGCCAGCAGCCAAGATCTACAGCCCGGGAACACAGATACGCAGTATTTT
CASSQDLQPGNTDTQYF
>NA|16|TRBJ2-3|TRBV30|TRBD2
TGTGCCTGGAGTGTACCGGGACTAGCGGGAGCAGATACGCAGTATTTT
CAWSVPGLAGADTQYF
>NA|14|TRBJ1-2|TRBV6-1|TRBD1
TGTGCCACGCAAACAGGCAGGGGGAACTATGGCTACACCTTC
CATQTGRGNYGYTF
>NA|15|TRBJ2-3|TRBV9|NA
TGTGCCAGCAGCCGTACCCTAGCGTTCACAGATACGCAGTATTTT
CASSRTLAFTDTQYF
>few|14|TRBJ1-1|TRBV6-6|NA
TGTGCCAGCAGTTACCAGGGTTCGAGCACTGAAGCTTTCTTT
CASSYQGSSTEAFF